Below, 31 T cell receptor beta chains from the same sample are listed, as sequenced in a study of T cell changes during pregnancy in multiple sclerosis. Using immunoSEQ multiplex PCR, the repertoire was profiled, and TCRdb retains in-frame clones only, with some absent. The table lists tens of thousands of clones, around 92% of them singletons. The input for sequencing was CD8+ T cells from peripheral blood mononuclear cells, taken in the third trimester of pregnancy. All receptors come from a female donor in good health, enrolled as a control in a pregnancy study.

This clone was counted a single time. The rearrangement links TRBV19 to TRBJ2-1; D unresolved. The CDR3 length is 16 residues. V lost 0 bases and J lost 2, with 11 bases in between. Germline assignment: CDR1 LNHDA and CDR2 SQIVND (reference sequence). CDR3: CASSIDLRIPYNEQFF. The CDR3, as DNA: TGTGCCAGTAGTATAGATCTGAGGATCCCCTACAATGAGCAGTTCTTC.

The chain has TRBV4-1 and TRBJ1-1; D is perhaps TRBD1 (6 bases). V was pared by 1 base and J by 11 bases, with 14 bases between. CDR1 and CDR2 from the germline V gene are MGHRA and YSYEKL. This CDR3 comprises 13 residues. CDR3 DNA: TGCGCCAGCAGCCAAGTGGCAGGGGTTATGGCTTTCTTT. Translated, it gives CASSQVAGVMAFF.

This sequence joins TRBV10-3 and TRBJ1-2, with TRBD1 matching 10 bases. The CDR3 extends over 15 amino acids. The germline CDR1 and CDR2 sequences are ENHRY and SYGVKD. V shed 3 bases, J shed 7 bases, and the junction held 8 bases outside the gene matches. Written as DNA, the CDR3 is TGTGCCATCAGTGACCGGGACAGGGGATACCGTGGCTACACCTTC. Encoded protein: CAISDRDRGYRGYTF.

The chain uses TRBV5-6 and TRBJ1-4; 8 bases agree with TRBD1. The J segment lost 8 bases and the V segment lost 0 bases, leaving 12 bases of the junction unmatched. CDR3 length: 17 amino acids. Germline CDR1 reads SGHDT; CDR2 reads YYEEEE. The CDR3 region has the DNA TGTGCCAGCAGCTTGGAGGTCGGCCAGGGGGCGCCCGAAAAACTGTTTTTT. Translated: CASSLEVGQGAPEKLFF.

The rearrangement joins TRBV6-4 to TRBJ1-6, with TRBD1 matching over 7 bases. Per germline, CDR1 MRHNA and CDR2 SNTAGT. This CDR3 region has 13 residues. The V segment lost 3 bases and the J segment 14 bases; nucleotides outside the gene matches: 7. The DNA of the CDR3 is TGTGCCAGCAGTGATCATACAGGGGCAACCCTCCACTTT. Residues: CASSDHTGATLHF.

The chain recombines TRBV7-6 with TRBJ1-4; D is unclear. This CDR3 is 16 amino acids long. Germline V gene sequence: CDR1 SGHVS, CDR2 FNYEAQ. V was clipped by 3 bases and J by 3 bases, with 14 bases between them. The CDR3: CASSLVSVKSNEKLFF. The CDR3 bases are TGTGCCAGCAGCTTGGTGTCAGTGAAATCTAATGAAAAACTGTTTTTT. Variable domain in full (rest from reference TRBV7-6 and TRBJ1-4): GAGVSQSPRYKVTKRGQDVALRCDPISGHVSLYWYRQALGQGPEFLTYFNYEAQQDKSGLPNDRFSAERPEGSISTLTIQRTEQRDSAMYRCASSLVSVKSNEKLFFGSGTQLSVL.

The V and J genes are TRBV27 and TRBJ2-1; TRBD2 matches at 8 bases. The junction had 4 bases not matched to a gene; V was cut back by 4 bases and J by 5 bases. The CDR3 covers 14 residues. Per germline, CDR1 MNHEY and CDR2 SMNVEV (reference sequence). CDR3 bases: TGTGCCAGCAGTTCTGGCGGGGGGCACAATGAGCAGTTCTTC. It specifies CASSSGGGHNEQFF.

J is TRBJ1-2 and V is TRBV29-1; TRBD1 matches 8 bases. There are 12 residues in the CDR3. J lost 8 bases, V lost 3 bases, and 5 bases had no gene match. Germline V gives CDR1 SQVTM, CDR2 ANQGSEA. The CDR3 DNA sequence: TGCAGCGTTGAGAGGACAGGGTCGGGCTACACCTTC. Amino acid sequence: CSVERTGSGYTF.

The CDR3, as DNA: TGTGCCAGCAAGTCCCCCGGGGGGGATCCGGAGACCCAGTACTTC. It codes for CASKSPGGDPETQYF. The chain couples TRBV7-9 to TRBJ2-5; 8 bases agree with TRBD2. Germline trimming cut 7 bases from V and 5 bases from J; bases unmatched to any gene: 12. The CDR3 extends over 15 amino acids. CDR1 is SEHNR, CDR2 FQNEAQ, per germline (reference sequence).

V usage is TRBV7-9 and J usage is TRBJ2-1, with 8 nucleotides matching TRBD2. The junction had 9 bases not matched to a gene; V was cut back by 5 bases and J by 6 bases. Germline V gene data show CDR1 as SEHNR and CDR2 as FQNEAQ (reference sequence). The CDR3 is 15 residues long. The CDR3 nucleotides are TGTGCCAGCAGCCCCCGGGGGGGGGCTAGCAATGAGCAGTTCTTC. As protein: CASSPRGGASNEQFF.

CDR3 in amino acids: CASSTGGPRNEQFF. In nucleotides, the CDR3 is TGTGCCAGCAGCACGGGGGGGCCTCGAAATGAGCAGTTCTTC. The V call is TRBV13, the J call TRBJ2-1, with 8 bases aligning to TRBD2. Losses at the gene ends were 5 bases for V and 7 bases for J; bases not matched to a gene: 7. Germline V gives CDR1 PRHDT, CDR2 FYEKMQ (reference sequence). The CDR3 runs 14 residues.

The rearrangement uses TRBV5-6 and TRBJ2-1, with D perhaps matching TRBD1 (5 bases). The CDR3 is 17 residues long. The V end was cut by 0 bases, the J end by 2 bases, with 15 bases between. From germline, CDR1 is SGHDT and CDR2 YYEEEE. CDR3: CASSLAAGQTTYNEQFF. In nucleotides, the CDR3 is TGTGCCAGCAGCTTGGCGGCAGGGCAAACGACCTACAATGAGCAGTTCTTC.

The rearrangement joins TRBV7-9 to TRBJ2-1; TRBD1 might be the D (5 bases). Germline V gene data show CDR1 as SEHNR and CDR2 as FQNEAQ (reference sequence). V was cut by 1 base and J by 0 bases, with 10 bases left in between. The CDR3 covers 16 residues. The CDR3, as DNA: TGTGCCAGCAGCTTAGGGGGCCTGGACTCCTACAATGAGCAGTTCTTC. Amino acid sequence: CASSLGGLDSYNEQFF.

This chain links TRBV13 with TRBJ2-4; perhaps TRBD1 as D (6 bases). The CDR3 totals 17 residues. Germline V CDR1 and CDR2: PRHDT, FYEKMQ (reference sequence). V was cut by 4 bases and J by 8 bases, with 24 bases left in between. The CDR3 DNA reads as TGTGCCAGCAGCTCCTACGGGACACTCGGGTACCATGACATTCAGTACTTC. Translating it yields CASSSYGTLGYHDIQYF. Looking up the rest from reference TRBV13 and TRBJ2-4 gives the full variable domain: AAGVIQSPRHLIKEKRETATLKCYPIPRHDTVYWYQQGPGQDPQFLISFYEKMQSDKGSIPDRFSAQQFSDYHSELNMSSLELGDSALYFCASSSYGTLGYHDIQYFGAGTRLSVL.

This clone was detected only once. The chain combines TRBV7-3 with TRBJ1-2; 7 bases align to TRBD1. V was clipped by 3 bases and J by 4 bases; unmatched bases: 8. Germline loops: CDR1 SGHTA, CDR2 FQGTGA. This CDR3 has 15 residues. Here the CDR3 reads CASSFGTGAGYGYTF. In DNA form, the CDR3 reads TGTGCCAGCAGCTTTGGAACAGGGGCGGGCTATGGCTACACCTTC.

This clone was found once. The DNA of the CDR3 is TGTGCCAGCAGCTCCCCACTAGCGGGGTACGAGCAGTACTTC. Its protein product is CASSSPLAGYEQYF. This chain uses TRBV7-9 with TRBJ2-7; the match to TRBD2 covers 10 bases. CDR3 length: 14 amino acids. V lost 4 bases to trimming and J lost 4 bases; unmatched junction nucleotides: 4. Germline-derived CDR1 and CDR2 are SEHNR and FQNEAQ (reference sequence).

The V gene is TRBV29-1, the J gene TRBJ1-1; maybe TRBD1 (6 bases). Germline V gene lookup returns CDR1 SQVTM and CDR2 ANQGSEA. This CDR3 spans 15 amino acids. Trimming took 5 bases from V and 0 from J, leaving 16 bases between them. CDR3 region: CSVMGAGGMNTEAFF. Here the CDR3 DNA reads TGCAGCGTTATGGGGGCGGGTGGCATGAACACTGAAGCTTTCTTT.

CDR3 sequence (DNA): TGTGCCAGCAGTATCGGACTAGTCCCCACCACAGATACGCAGTATTTT. This gives the protein CASSIGLVPTTDTQYF. The chain couples TRBV27 to TRBJ2-3; TRBD2 matches at 7 bases. The CDR3 spans 16 residues. Germline-derived CDR1 and CDR2 are MNHEY and SMNVEV (reference sequence). V dropped 5 bases and J dropped 2; count of bases not matched to a gene: 10.

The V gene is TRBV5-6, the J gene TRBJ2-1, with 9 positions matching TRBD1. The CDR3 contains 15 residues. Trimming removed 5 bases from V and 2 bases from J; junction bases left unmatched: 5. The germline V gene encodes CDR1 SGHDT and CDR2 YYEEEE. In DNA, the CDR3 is TGTGCCAGCAGACCGGGACAGGGAGCCTACAATGAGCAGTTCTTC. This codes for CASRPGQGAYNEQFF.

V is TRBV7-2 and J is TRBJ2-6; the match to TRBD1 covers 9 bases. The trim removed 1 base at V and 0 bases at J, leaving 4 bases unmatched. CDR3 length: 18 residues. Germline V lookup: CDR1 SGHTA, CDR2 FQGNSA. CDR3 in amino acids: CASSLGQGDYSGANVLTF. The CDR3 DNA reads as TGTGCCAGCAGCTTAGGACAGGGGGATTACTCTGGGGCCAACGTCCTGACTTTC.

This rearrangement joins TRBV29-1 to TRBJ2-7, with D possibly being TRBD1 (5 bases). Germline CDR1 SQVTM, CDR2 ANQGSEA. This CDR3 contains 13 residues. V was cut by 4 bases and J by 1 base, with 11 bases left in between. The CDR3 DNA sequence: TGCAGCGTTGTTACAGGCTTATCCTACGAGCAGTACTTC. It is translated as CSVVTGLSYEQYF.

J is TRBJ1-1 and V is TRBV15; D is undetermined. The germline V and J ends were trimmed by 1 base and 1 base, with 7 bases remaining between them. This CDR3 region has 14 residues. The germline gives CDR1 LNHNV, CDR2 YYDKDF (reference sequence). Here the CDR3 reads CATSRGHTNTEAFF. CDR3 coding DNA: TGTGCCACCAGCAGAGGACACACGAACACTGAAGCTTTCTTT.

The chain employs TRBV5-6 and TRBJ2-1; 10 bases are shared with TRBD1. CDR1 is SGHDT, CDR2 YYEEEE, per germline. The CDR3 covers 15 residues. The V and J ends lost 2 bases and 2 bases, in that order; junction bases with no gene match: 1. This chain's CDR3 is CASSLGTGAYNEQFF. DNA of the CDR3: TGTGCCAGCAGCTTAGGGACAGGGGCCTACAATGAGCAGTTCTTC. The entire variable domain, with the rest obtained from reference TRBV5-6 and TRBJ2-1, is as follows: DAGVTQSPTHLIKTRGQQVTLRCSPKSGHDTVSWYQQALGQGPQFIFQYYEEEERQRGNFPDRFSGHQFPNYSSELNVNALLLGDSALYLCASSLGTGAYNEQFFGPGTRLTVL.

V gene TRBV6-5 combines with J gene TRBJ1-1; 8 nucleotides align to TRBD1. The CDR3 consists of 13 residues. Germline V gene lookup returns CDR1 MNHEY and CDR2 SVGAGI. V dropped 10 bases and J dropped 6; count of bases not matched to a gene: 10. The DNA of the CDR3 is TGTGCCATCGGCAGGGGGCCGAGAGCTGAAGCTTTCTTT. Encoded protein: CAIGRGPRAEAFF.

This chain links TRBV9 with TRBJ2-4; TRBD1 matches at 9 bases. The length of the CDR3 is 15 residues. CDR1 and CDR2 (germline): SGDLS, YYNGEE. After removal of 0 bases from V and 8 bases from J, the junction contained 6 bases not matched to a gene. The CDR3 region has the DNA TGTGCCAGCAGCGTAGCTACAGGGGGCGCGGACATTCAGTACTTC. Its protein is CASSVATGGADIQYF.

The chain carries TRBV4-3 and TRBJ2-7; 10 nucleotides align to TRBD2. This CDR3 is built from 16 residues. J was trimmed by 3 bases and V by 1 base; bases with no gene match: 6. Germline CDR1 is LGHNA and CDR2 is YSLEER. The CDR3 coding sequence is TGCGCCAGCAGCCAAGTTCTAGCGGGGGAAGACTACGAGCAGTACTTC. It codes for CASSQVLAGEDYEQYF.

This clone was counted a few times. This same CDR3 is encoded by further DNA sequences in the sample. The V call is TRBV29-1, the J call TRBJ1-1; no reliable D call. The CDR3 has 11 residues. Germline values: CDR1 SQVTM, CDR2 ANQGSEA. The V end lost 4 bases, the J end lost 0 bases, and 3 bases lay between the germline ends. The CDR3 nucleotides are TGCAGCGTTGTCGTGAACACTGAAGCTTTCTTT. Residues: CSVVVNTEAFF.

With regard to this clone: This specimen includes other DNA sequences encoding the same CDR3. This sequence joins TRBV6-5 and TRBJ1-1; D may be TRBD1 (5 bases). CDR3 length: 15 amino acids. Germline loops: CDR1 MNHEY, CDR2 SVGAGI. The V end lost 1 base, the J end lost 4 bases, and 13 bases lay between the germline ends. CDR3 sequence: CASSYLGQAGTEAFF. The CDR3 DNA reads TGTGCCAGCAGTTACTTGGGGCAGGCCGGCACTGAAGCTTTCTTT.

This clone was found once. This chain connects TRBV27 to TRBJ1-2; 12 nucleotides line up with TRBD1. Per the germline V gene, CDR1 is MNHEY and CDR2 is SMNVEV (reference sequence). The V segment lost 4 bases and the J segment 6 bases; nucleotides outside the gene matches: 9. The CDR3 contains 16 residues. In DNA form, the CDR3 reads TGTGCCAGCAGTTCGATTCCGGGACAGGGGGCGGATGGCTACACCTTC. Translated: CASSSIPGQGADGYTF.

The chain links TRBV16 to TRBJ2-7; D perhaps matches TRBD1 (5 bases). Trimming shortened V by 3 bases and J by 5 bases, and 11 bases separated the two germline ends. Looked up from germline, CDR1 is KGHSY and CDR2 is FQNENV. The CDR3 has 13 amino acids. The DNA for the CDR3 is TGTGCCAGCAGCCAGGACATTACCCACGAGCAGTACTTC. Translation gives CASSQDITHEQYF.

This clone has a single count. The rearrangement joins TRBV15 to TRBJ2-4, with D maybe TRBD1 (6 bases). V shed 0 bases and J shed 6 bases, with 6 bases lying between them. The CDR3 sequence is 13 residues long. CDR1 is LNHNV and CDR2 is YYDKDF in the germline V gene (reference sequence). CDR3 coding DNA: TGTGCCACCAGCAGAGAAGGGGGAAACATTCAGTACTTC. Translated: CATSREGGNIQYF.